The TCR beta chain described here comes from a study of regulatory T cells in long-lasting Graves disease (dated by TCRdb to about 2021). A note on the overall study: Antithyroid drugs had been taken for less than 3 months by newly diagnosed Graves' disease patients. This study used TCR sequencing and RNA sequencing of peripheral blood to compare persistent Graves' disease patients against newly diagnosed Graves' disease patients. The study was registered as a clinical trial and conducted in China. A total of some 35 samples underwent TCR sequencing: some 13 from persistent and roughly 20 from newly diagnosed Graves' disease patients.

Results and caveats for the whole study, not just this receptor: TRBV28, TRBJ1-2 and TRBJ2-5 were preferentially used in persistent disease, while TRBV20-1 and TRBJ2-1 were favored in newly diagnosed disease. Only the TCR beta chain was sequenced and analyzed. Persistent patients shared more public clonotypes among themselves (around 2,500) than newly diagnosed patients did (approximately 970). Peripheral blood alone was examined, since thyroid tissue, which constituted the primary lesion, could not be accessed. Persistent Graves' disease patients showed lower TCR Shannon entropy and fewer highly expanded clones than newly diagnosed patients, suggesting clonal expansion. The authors acknowledged the small sample size as a limitation that may reduce accuracy.

Taken from the germline V gene, the CDR1 and CDR2 loops are MNHNS and SASEGT. The V and J ends are trimmed by 3 bases and 4 bases, leaving 13 bases between them. From the cysteine up to the phenylalanine, the CDR3 has a length of 15 residues. Only the CDR3 part of the read is kept: 45 bases, read in frame from the first base. This clonotype was seen a handful of times. No cognate antigen has been identified for it. Qualities for individual bases were not recorded, and no much larger clone is one base off. In light of the paper, this sample's time point label describes: newly diagnosed GD, antithyroid drugs for less than 3 months. For both TCR sequencing and RNA sequencing, RNA was extracted from PBMCs using TRIzol. The diagnosis of Graves' disease was made according to American Thyroid Association guidelines. Patients were recruited from an endocrinology department in Xi'an, China. Each patient gave 8.5 to 9.5 milliliters of peripheral blood, collected in an EDTA anticoagulant tube. PBMCs were isolated by Ficoll Paque Plus density gradient separation without further T cell sorting. An Agilent 2100 Bioanalyzer and agarose gel were used to check RNA quality, while a NanoDrop 2000 measured RNA concentration.

Library method: multiplex PCR. The reads were generated on an Illumina HiSeq 4000. CDR3 regions were amplified by Arm-PCR with iRepertoire HTBI primers to construct TCR beta libraries. Before sequencing, the PCR products went through gel purification. In the source study's methods: Across samples, around 58 TRBV and 15 or so TRBJ segments were identified and used for gene usage analysis of CDR3 amino acid clonotypes. Filtered high-quality paired reads were merged into contigs using COPE and FqMerger. BLAST was used to align contigs to IMGT TRBV, TRBD and TRBJ reference genes, with CDR3 defined following IMGT. Any clonotype with a frequency above 0.1% was counted as a highly expanded clone. Shannon entropy served as the measure of repertoire diversity, while the Gini coefficient captured V-J evenness. A clonotype was considered public if more than one individual shared it. TCRdb reprocessing: public reads trimmed at Q25 with fastp, clones called with MiXCR, in-frame beta chains kept. Each entry merges the rows of one CDR3 protein and shows their most common DNA and genes. These V and J calls rely on TCRdb rather than the paper's analysis. This sample gives 350,000 to 500,000 distinct CDR3 sequences in total; 16% of them show up just once. The ten biggest clones cover 9.5% to 12% of the sample.

These same records also appear under a second study, on T cells in Graves' hyperthyroidism and ophthalmopathy. As described in the second report: A patient counted as having stable Graves' hyperthyroidism if no progression to ophthalmopathy occurred over 18 months of follow-up. Hyperthyroidism patients were newly diagnosed, had a disease duration of under 2 months, and were aged 18 to 65 years. Patients with uncontrolled infections, other autoimmune diseases, pregnancy or lactation were excluded. Diagnoses were established on the basis of clinical symptoms, serum thyroxine and TRAb, thyroid ultrasound, and orbital computed tomography. For the first round of RT-PCR on the TCR CDR3, the HTBI primer set was used together with the Qiagen OneStep RT-PCR kit. Most expanded thyroid clonotypes (frequency above 0.001) were also detected in blood, a finding suggesting that blood repertoires may reflect thyroid immune responses. Ophthalmopathy was separated from stable hyperthyroidism by a 13 V-J signature model, with around 88% sensitivity and 81% to 82% specificity obtained in cross-validation and 80%/75% obtained in testing. During validation, the model predicted progression to ophthalmopathy a median of about 6.3 months ahead of onset, with around 71% sensitivity and more than 72% specificity. TCR V-J signatures able to tell the groups apart were searched for in a discovery cohort of 100 patients, of whom 43 had Graves' ophthalmopathy and around 58 had stable Graves' hyperthyroidism. Prospective prediction of ophthalmopathy was tested in an independent validation cohort of 18 to 20 hyperthyroidism patients and roughly 16 patients who later progressed to ophthalmopathy. For training and testing, the approximately 97 patients in the discovery cohort were randomly divided in a 7:3 ratio. In over five Graves' hyperthyroidism patients, the study also compared T-cell repertoires from thyroid tissue with T-cell repertoires from blood. After sampling, hyperthyroidism patients received methimazole starting at 30 mg daily, and ophthalmopathy patients received high-dose intravenous methylprednisolone. A second multiplex PCR round built the libraries, followed by size selection and purification. Sequencing of the libraries was done on an Illumina HiSeq2000 using paired-end 100 bp reads. Raw data were processed with SOAPnuke, discarding reads with adapters, uncalled bases, mean Phred below 15, or no exact constant-primer or identifier match. High-quality paired reads were merged with COPE v1.2.5, and unique nucleotide sequences were defined as clonotypes. Clonotypes were aligned to IMGT TRBV, TRBD and TRBJ reference segments using MiTCR v1.1. Analysis was restricted to V-J combinations with a frequency above 0.0001, which covered over 98% of repertoires. A TCS score was defined as the ratio between F50 (clonal expansion) and ExV (chaos), using BLOSUM62-based TCRdist between CDR3 peptides within each V-J. Welch's t-statistics and random forest reduced around 520 V-J features to about 13, which were used in a naive Bayes classifier (R e1071). Sample size was not statistically predetermined, and investigators were not blinded to group allocation. The paper describes TCR Vbeta CDR3 sequencing of 120 to 150 peripheral blood samples, made up of about 41 ophthalmopathy patients, roughly 75 hyperthyroidism patients and about 17 progressor patients.

This TCR was recovered from a woman in her twenties or thirties with Graves disease. Donor details come from another sample of the same person, matched by shared clones. The V and J genes are TRBV6-1 and TRBJ2-1, with the D assignment possibly TRBD1 or TRBD2, given 5 matching bases for each. Sequencing was performed on peripheral blood mononuclear cells (PBMCs), taken at new diagnosis, from a patient treated with antithyroid drugs. The CDR3 corresponds to CASSDLRDGYNEQFF. The bases read TGTGCCAGCAGTGATCTGAGGGACGGGTACAATGAGCAGTTCTTC.